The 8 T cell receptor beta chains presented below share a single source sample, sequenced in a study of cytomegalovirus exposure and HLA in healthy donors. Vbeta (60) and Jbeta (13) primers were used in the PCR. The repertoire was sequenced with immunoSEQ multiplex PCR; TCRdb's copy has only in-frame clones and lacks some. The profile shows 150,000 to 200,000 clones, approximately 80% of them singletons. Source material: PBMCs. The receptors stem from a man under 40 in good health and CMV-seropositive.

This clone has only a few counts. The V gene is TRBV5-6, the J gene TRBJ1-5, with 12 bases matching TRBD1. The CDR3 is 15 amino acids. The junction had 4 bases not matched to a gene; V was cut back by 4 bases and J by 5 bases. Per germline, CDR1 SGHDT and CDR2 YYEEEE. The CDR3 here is CASSPGTGGYQPQHF. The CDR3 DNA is TGTGCCAGCAGCCCCGGGACAGGGGGCTATCAGCCCCAGCATTTT.

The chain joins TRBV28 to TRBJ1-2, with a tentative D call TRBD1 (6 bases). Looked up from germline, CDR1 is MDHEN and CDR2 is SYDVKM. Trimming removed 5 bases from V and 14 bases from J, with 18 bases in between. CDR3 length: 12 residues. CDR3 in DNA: TGTGCCAGCAGTCCGCCCTTCGGGGGGGCGACCTTC. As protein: CASSPPFGGATF.

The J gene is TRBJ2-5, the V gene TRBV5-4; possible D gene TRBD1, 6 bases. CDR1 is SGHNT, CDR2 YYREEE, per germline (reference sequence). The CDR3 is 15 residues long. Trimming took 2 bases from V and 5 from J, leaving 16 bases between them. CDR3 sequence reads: CASSLVKQGRETQYF. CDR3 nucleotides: TGTGCCAGCAGCTTAGTAAAACAGGGACGGGAGACCCAGTACTTC.

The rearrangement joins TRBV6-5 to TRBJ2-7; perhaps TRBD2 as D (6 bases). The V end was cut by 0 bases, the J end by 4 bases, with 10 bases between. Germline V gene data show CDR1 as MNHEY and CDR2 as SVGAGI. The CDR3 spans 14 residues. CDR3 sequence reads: CASSYSGGIYEQYF. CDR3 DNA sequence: TGTGCCAGCAGTTACTCCGGGGGAATATACGAGCAGTACTTC.

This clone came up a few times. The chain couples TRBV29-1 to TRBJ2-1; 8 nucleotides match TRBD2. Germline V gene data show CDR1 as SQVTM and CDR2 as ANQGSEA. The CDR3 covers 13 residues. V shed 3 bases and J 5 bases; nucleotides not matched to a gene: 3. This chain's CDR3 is CSVDLRGDNEQFF. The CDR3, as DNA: TGCAGCGTTGATTTGCGGGGGGACAATGAGCAGTTCTTC.

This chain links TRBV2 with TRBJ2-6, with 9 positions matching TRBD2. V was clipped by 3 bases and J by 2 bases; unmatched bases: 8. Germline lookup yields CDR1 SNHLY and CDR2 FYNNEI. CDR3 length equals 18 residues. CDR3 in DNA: TGTGCCAGCAGTGAGGTTGGGCGGGGGGGCCCTGGGGCCAACGTCCTGACTTTC. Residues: CASSEVGRGGPGANVLTF.

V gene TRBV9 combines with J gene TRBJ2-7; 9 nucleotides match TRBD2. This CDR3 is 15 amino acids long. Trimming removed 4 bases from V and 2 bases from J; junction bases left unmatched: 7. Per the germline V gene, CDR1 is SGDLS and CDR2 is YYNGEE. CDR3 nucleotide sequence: TGTGCCAGCAGCCGCGGGGGGGGACCCCCCTACGAGCAGTACTTC. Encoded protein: CASSRGGGPPYEQYF.

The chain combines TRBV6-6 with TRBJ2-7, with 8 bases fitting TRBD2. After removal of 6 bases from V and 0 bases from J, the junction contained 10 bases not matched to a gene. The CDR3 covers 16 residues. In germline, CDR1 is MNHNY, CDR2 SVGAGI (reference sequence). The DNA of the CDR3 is TGTGCCAGCAGCGGGGGGGGGCGTCTGGGCTCCTACGAGCAGTACTTC. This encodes CASSGGGRLGSYEQYF.